These 15 T cell receptor beta chains came from one sample sequenced in a study of blood T cell repertoires in COVID-19 (dated by TCRdb to 2020 to 2022). Libraries were made using the immunoSEQ multiplex PCR assay. TCRdb stores this immuneACCESS table with in-frame sequences only. Part of the clones is absent; in the studies checked, under half of the shortfall reflects unresolved V genes, and no reason is known for the rest. In this sample the table shows 250,000 to 350,000 clones, more than 75% of which occur a single time. 1.6% of the sample rests with the top ten. The material sequenced was peripheral blood. These receptor sequences come from a woman aged 45-65 years with acute or convalescent COVID-19.

This clone was counted once. CDR3 sequence: CATRWTIKNTIYF. The CDR3 DNA sequence: TGTGCCACCAGATGGACTATTAAAAACACCATATATTTT. The chain combines TRBV28 with TRBJ1-3; no reliable D call. The germline V and J ends were trimmed by 10 bases and 6 bases, with 16 bases remaining between them. The CDR3 loop spans 13 amino acids. Germline lookup yields CDR1 MDHEN and CDR2 SYDVKM.

The table lists this clone with a few counts. This sequence joins TRBV28 and TRBJ2-7; 7 bases match TRBD1. Germline CDR1 reads MDHEN; CDR2 reads SYDVKM. V lost 5 bases and J lost 3; bases outside the gene matches: 10. This CDR3 has 15 residues. CDR3 protein: CASSQTTGVGYEQYF. The DNA of the CDR3 is TGTGCCAGCAGTCAAACTACAGGGGTAGGCTACGAGCAGTACTTC.

This sequence joins TRBV25-1 and TRBJ2-2; D is possibly TRBD1 (5 bases). CDR1 is MGHDK and CDR2 is SYGVNS in the germline V gene. This CDR3 is built from 15 residues. V dropped 4 bases and J dropped 6 bases, with 15 bases sitting between them. The CDR3 nucleotides are TGTGCCAGCAGTGCTAAGGGGATGGGCGCCGGGGAGCTGTTTTTT. Its translation: CASSAKGMGAGELFF.

The table lists this clone with a count of one. The J gene is TRBJ2-5, the V gene TRBV5-4, with D tentatively TRBD1 (6 bases). The germline V and J ends were trimmed by 7 bases and 2 bases, with 12 bases remaining between them. The CDR3 is 13 residues long. Germline CDR1 and CDR2: SGHNT and YYREEE (reference sequence). The CDR3 here is CASGGGPQETQYF. For the CDR3, the DNA is TGTGCCAGCGGGGGCGGGCCTCAAGAGACCCAGTACTTC.

The gene calls are TRBV28 and TRBJ1-1; 7 bases line up with TRBD1. Germline loops: CDR1 MDHEN, CDR2 SYDVKM. The CDR3 runs 13 residues. Losses at the gene ends were 6 bases for V and 0 bases for J; bases not matched to a gene: 1. The CDR3 DNA follows: TGTGCCAGCAGCAGGGGGATGAACACTGAAGCTTTCTTT. Protein sequence: CASSRGMNTEAFF.

This clone has a handful of counts. V usage is TRBV2 and J usage is TRBJ1-6; D is unclear. Germline-derived CDR1 and CDR2 are SNHLY and FYNNEI. Trimming cost V 7 bases and J 9 bases, with 13 bases left between them. The CDR3 is 13 residues long. As DNA, the CDR3 is TGTGCCAGCATCGGCAGCGCACTTTCACCCCTCCACTTT. Its protein is CASIGSALSPLHF.

J is TRBJ2-4 and V is TRBV4-2, with D uncertain. Germline assignment: CDR1 LGHNA and CDR2 YNFKEQ. V lost 0 bases, J lost 10 bases, and 19 bases lay in between. This CDR3 spans 16 amino acids. CDR3 loop: CASSQEYRQASQIQYF. The CDR3 DNA sequence: TGTGCCAGCAGCCAAGAATATCGGCAGGCGAGCCAAATTCAGTACTTC.

This chain joins TRBV27 and TRBJ2-1; 7 bases are shared with TRBD2. CDR1 is MNHEY, CDR2 SMNVEV, per germline (reference sequence). With 7 bases clipped from V and 5 bases from J, the junction kept 5 bases outside the gene matches. There are 13 residues in the CDR3. The DNA of the CDR3 is TGTGCCAGCACTCCCAGCGGGAACAATGAGCAGTTCTTC. Its translation: CASTPSGNNEQFF.

The rearrangement links TRBV18 to TRBJ1-5; 7 positions agree with TRBD1. V shed 5 bases and J 5 bases; nucleotides not matched to a gene: 6. Germline values: CDR1 KGHSH, CDR2 LQKENI. This CDR3 has 14 residues. In DNA, the CDR3 is TGTGCCAGCTCAGACACAGGGGTGGATCAGCCCCAGCATTTT. Its translation: CASSDTGVDQPQHF.

This chain uses TRBV13 with TRBJ2-2, with 11 bases lining up with TRBD2. CDR1 is PRHDT and CDR2 is FYEKMQ in the germline V gene (reference sequence). The CDR3 loop spans 17 amino acids. J lost 4 bases, V lost 5 bases, and 9 bases had no gene match. The CDR3 coding sequence is TGTGCCAGCAGCGCCCTACTAGCGGGAGTTGGCACCGGGGAGCTGTTTTTT. Translated, it gives CASSALLAGVGTGELFF.

This chain connects TRBV19 to TRBJ1-3, with D unclear. The CDR3 is 13 residues long. Germline-derived CDR1 and CDR2 are LNHDA and SQIVND (reference sequence). V was cut by 6 bases and J by 0 bases, with 6 bases left in between. CDR3 protein: CASRSSSGNTIYF. Written as DNA, the CDR3 is TGTGCCAGTAGGTCGAGCTCTGGAAACACCATATATTTT.

This rearrangement joins TRBV9 to TRBJ1-1; 10 nucleotides match TRBD1. This CDR3 has 15 residues. CDR1 is SGDLS and CDR2 is YYNGEE in the germline V gene. V was clipped by 3 bases and J by 6 bases; unmatched bases: 8. The CDR3 nucleotides are TGTGCCAGCAGCGCAAAGACAGGGGGCGACCCTGAAGCTTTCTTT. Its protein is CASSAKTGGDPEAFF.

The chain links TRBV24-1 to TRBJ1-1; weak D call: TRBD1 (6 bases). Germline V CDR1 and CDR2: KGHDR, SFDVKD. Trimming removed 3 bases from V and 4 bases from J, with 8 bases in between. There are 13 residues in the CDR3. The CDR3 coding sequence is TGTGCCACCAGTGATCCAGGGGTCACTGAAGCTTTCTTT. Translation gives CATSDPGVTEAFF.

This rearrangement joins TRBV29-1 to TRBJ1-5; 9 bases match TRBD1. The CDR3 has 14 amino acids. V lost 4 bases to trimming and J lost 1 base; unmatched junction nucleotides: 2. The V gene's germline CDR1 is SQVTM and CDR2 ANQGSEA. For the CDR3, the DNA is TGCAGCGTTGGGGACAGGGCCAGCAATCAGCCCCAGCATTTT. As protein: CSVGDRASNQPQHF.

V and J are TRBV30 and TRBJ2-1, with D possibly being TRBD1 (5 bases). CDR1 is GTSNPN and CDR2 is SVGIG in the germline V gene (reference sequence). V was pared by 0 bases and J by 6 bases, with 15 bases between. The CDR3 contains 15 residues. The CDR3 DNA reads as TGTGCCTGGAGTGTGGGGCTAGAGGACATCAATGAGCAGTTCTTC. Residues: CAWSVGLEDINEQFF.